This TCR beta chain was retrieved from a study of response to subunit inactivated influenza vaccine. Findings and limits, study-wide: Authors suggested each seasonal influenza vaccination recruits few new T cells.

This CDR3 is built from 13 residues. Germline V gives CDR1 DFQATT, CDR2 SNEGSKA (reference sequence). Trimming left V 6 bases short and J 3 bases short, with 15 bases between. This clonotype was detected only a few times. Its specificity is unknown. TCRdb redid the calling of the RT-PCR reads with MiXCR, one entry per CDR3 protein. The sample records about 180,000 distinct CDR3 sequences, about 10% being singletons. J is TRBJ2-7 and V is TRBV20-1, with a possible D match to TRBD2 (6 bases). The receptor was isolated from a man in his fifties or sixties who received an inactivated influenza vaccine. The sample was CD8+ T cells sorted from PBMCs, taken about 24 months after vaccination. The DNA for the CDR3 is TGCAGTGCGCGGGACGGAGAAGTCTACGAGCAGTACTTC. Residues: CSARDGEVYEQYF.